This T cell receptor beta chain was recorded in a study of blood T cell repertoires in COVID-19. The overall study: Samples came from the United States, Italy and Spain, spanning acute and convalescent COVID-19.

This CDR3 spans 15 amino acids. Losses at the gene ends were 4 bases for V and 4 bases for J; bases not matched to a gene: 5. Per germline, CDR1 SGHTS and CDR2 YDEGEE. This table comes from immunoSEQ multiplex PCR, and its TCRdb copy is limited to in-frame clones, with some not included. The profile shows about 210,000 clones, roughly 86% of them singletons. This clonotype originated in a woman in her forties with acute or convalescent COVID-19. The material sequenced was peripheral blood. V and J are TRBV5-8 and TRBJ2-1; 10 positions agree with TRBD1. The CDR3: CASSPGTGAYNEQFF. In DNA form, the CDR3 reads TGTGCCAGCAGCCCCGGGACAGGGGCGTACAATGAGCAGTTCTTC.